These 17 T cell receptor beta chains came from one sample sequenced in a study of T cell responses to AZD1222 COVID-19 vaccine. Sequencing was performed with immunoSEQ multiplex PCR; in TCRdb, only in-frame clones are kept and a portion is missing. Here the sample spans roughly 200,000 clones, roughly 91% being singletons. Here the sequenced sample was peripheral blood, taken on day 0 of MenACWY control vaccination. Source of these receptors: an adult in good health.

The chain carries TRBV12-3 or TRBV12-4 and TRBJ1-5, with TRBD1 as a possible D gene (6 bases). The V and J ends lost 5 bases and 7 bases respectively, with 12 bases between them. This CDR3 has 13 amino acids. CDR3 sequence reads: CASSPQGPQPQHF. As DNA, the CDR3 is TGTGCCAGCAGTCCACAGGGACCCCAGCCCCAGCATTTT.

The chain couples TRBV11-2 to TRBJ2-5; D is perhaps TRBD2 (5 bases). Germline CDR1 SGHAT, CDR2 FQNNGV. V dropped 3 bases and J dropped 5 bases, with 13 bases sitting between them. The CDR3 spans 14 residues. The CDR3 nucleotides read TGTGCCAGCAGCTTGAGGCTAGCATCCGAGACCCAGTACTTC. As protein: CASSLRLASETQYF.

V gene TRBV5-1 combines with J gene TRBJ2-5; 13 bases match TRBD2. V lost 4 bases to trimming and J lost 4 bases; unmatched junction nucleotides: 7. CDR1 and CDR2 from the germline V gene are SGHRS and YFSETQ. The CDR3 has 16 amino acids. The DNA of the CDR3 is TGCGCCAGCAGCCGAGGACTAGCGGGGGAAGCAGAGACCCAGTACTTC. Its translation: CASSRGLAGEAETQYF.

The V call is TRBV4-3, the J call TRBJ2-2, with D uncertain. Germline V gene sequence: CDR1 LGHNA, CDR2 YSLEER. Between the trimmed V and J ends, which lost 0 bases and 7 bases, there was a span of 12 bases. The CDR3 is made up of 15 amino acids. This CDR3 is CASSQDLVSRGELFF. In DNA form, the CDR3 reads TGCGCCAGCAGCCAAGACCTCGTGTCTCGCGGGGAGCTGTTTTTT.

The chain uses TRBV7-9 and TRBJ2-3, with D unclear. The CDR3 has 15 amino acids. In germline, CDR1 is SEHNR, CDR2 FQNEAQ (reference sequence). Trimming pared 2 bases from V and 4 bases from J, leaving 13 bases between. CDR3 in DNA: TGTGCCAGCAGCTTAATAGGGTTTCAATCAGATACGCAGTATTTT. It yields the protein CASSLIGFQSDTQYF.

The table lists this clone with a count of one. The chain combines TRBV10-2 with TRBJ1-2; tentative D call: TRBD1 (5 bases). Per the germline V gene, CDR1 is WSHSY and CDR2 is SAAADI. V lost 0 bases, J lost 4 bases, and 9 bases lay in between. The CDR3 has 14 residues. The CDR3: CASSESMGTYGYTF. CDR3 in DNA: TGCGCCAGCAGTGAGTCGATGGGGACCTATGGCTACACCTTC.

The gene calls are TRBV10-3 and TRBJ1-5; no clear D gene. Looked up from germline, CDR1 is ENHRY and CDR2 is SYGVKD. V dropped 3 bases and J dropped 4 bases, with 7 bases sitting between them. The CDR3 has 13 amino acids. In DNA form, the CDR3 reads TGTGCCATCAGTGATTCTCCAAATCAGCCCCAGCATTTT. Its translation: CAISDSPNQPQHF.

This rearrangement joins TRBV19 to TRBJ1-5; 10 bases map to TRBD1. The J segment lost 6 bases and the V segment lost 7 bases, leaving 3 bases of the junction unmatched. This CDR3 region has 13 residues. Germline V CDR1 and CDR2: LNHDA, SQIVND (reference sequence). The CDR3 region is CASTDRGPQPQHF. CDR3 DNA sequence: TGTGCCAGTACCGACAGGGGGCCTCAGCCCCAGCATTTT. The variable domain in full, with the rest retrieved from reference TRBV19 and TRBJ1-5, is DGGITQSPKYLFRKEGQNVTLSCEQNLNHDAMYWYRQDPGQGLRLIYYSQIVNDFQKGDIAEGYSVSREKKESFPLTVTSAQKNPTAFYLCASTDRGPQPQHFGDGTRLSIL.

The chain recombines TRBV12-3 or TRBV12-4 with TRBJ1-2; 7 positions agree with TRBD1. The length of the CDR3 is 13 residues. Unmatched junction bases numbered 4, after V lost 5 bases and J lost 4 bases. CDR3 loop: CASSRQGGYGYTF. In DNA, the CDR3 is TGTGCCAGCAGTCGACAGGGAGGCTATGGCTACACCTTC.

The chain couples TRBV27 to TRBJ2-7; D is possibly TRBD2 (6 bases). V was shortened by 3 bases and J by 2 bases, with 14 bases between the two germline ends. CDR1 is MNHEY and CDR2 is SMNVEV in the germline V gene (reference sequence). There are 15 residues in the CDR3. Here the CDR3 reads CASSFGQGGAYEQYF. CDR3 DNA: TGTGCCAGCAGTTTCGGGCAGGGAGGTGCCTACGAGCAGTACTTC.

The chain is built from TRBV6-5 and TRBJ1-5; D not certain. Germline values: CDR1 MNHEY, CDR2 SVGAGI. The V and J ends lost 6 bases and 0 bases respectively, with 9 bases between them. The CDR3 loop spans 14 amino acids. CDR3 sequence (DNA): TGTGCCAGCAGCCGTATTTATAGCAATCAGCCCCAGCATTTT. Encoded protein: CASSRIYSNQPQHF.

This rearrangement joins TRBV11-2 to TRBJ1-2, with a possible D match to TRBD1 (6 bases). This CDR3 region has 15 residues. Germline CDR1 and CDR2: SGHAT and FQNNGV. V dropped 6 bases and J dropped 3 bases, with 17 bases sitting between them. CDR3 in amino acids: CASRPAGAVDYGYTF. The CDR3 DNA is TGTGCCAGCAGGCCAGCAGGGGCCGTGGACTATGGCTACACCTTC.

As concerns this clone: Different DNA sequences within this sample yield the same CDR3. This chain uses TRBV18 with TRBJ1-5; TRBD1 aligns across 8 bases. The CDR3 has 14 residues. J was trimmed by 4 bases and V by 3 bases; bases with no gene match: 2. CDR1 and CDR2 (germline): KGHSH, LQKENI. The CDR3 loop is CASSPRQGNQPQHF. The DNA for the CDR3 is TGTGCCAGCTCACCGCGACAGGGGAATCAGCCCCAGCATTTT.

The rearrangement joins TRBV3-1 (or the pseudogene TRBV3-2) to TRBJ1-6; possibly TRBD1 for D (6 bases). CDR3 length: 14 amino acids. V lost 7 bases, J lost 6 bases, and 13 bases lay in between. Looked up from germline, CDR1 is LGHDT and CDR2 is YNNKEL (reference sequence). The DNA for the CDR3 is TGTGCCAGCACAGGGGTGAAGGGTAATTCACCCCTCCACTTT. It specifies CASTGVKGNSPLHF.

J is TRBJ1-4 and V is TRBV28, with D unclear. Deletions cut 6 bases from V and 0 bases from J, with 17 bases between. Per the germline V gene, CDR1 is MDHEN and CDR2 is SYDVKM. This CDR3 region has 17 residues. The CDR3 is CASSPDQVGSTNEKLFF. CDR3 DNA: TGTGCCAGCAGCCCCGACCAGGTGGGCTCAACTAATGAAAAACTGTTTTTT.

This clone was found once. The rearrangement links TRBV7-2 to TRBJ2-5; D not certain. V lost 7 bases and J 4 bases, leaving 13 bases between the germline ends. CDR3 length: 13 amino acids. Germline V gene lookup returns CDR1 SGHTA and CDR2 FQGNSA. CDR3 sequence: CASTPRSAETQYF. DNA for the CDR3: TGTGCCAGCACCCCGAGATCGGCAGAGACCCAGTACTTC.

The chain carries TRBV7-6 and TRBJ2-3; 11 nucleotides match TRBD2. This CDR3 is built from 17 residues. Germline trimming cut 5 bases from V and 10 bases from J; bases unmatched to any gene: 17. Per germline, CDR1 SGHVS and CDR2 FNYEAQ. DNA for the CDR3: TGTGCCAGCAGCCCCGTCGTAGCGGGGGGGACTAGGTACGCGCAGTATTTT. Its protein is CASSPVVAGGTRYAQYF.